The 14 T cell receptor beta chains in this list originate from one sample, sequenced in a study of T cells of healthy individuals. TCRdb redid the calling of the 5' RACE reads with MiXCR, one entry per CDR3 protein. The sample gives about 63,000 distinct CDR3 sequences, roughly 15% of which show up once; approximately 4.8% is in the top ten. These TCRs come from a human donor in good health.

This clonotype was picked up many times. The chain carries TRBV27 and TRBJ2-2; 9 nucleotides line up with TRBD2. V trimming: 2 bases; J trimming: 4 bases; junction bases outside the gene matches: 2. Germline V lookup: CDR1 MNHEY, CDR2 SMNVEV (reference sequence). This CDR3 is built from 15 residues. Here the CDR3 reads CASSLAGGITGELFF. The CDR3 DNA follows: TGTGCCAGCAGTTTAGCGGGAGGGATCACCGGGGAGCTGTTTTTT.

Many counts were recorded for this clonotype. The genes are TRBV5-6 and TRBJ2-5; D may be TRBD2 (6 bases). CDR1 and CDR2 (germline): SGHDT, YYEEEE. The CDR3 is made up of 13 amino acids. V was clipped by 3 bases and J by 5 bases, with 11 bases between them. In nucleotides, the CDR3 is TGTGCCAGCAGCTCGGGGACTGGTGAGACCCAGTACTTC. Amino acids: CASSSGTGETQYF. Supplemented by reference TRBV5-6 and TRBJ2-5, the full variable domain reads DAGVTQSPTHLIKTRGQQVTLRCSPKSGHDTVSWYQQALGQGPQFIFQYYEEEERQRGNFPDRFSGHQFPNYSSELNVNALLLGDSALYLCASSSGTGETQYFGPGTRLLVL.

This clonotype occurred a few times. V is TRBV19 and J is TRBJ1-1; 9 nucleotides line up with TRBD1. With V trimmed by 5 bases and J by 10 bases, 14 bases remained unmatched. The length of the CDR3 is 15 residues. The germline V gene has CDR1 LNHDA and CDR2 SQIVND (reference sequence). CDR3 coding DNA: TGTGCCAGTAGTCGTCCCGGGACAGGGTCCGGCGGAGCTTTCTTT. This translates into CASSRPGTGSGGAFF.

This clonotype was counted ten times or more. The chain couples TRBV10-3 to TRBJ2-7, with 13 bases aligning to TRBD2. Germline CDR1 ENHRY, CDR2 SYGVKD. The V segment lost 7 bases and the J segment 3 bases; nucleotides outside the gene matches: 6. The CDR3 extends over 15 amino acids. The CDR3 nucleotides are TGTGCCATCAAGGGGACTAGCGGGACCAACTACGAGCAGTACTTC. This sequence encodes CAIKGTSGTNYEQYF.

This clonotype was counted ten times or more. This chain joins TRBV12-3 or TRBV12-4 and TRBJ2-7, with 13 positions matching TRBD2. Trimming cost V 5 bases and J 2 bases; bases outside gene matches: 3. The CDR3 runs to 15 residues. The CDR3 spells CASSLLAGGTYEQYF. CDR3 in DNA: TGTGCCAGCAGTCTACTAGCGGGAGGGACCTACGAGCAGTACTTC.

A note on this clonotype: This may be a read error, as it is one base from a much larger clone. V and J are TRBV4-1 and TRBJ1-2; D ambiguous. This CDR3 spans 17 amino acids. The germline V gene has CDR1 MGHRA and CDR2 YSYEKL. V lost 2 bases and J lost 1, with 17 bases in between. CDR3 in amino acids: CASSQRTERRDNYGYTF. The CDR3 DNA follows: TGCGCCAGCAGCCAACGGACGGAGAGGCGAGATAACTATGGCTACACCTTC.

This chain joins TRBV12-3 or TRBV12-4 and TRBJ1-1; TRBD1 is a possible D gene (5 bases). CDR3 length: 14 amino acids. V shed 2 bases and J shed 1 base, with 8 bases lying between them. The CDR3 DNA reads TGTGCCAGCAGTTTATGGGGCGGGAACACTGAAGCTTTCTTT. This gives the protein CASSLWGGNTEAFF.

The table lists this clonotype with a few counts. The chain has TRBV5-1 and TRBJ2-3, with 13 nucleotides matching TRBD2. CDR1 and CDR2 from the germline V gene are SGHRS and YFSETQ. The CDR3 is 18 amino acids. Trimming cost V 7 bases and J 2 bases; bases outside gene matches: 13. CDR3 DNA sequence: TGCGCCAGCCCCACACCCCCAGGGACTAGCGGGATCACAGATACGCAGTATTTT. Translated, it gives CASPTPPGTSGITDTQYF.

This clonotype was counted between two and nine times. The chain has TRBV28 and TRBJ1-1; D remains ambiguous. Trimming took 6 bases from V and 0 from J, leaving 5 bases between them. CDR3 length: 12 amino acids. CDR1 and CDR2 (germline): MDHEN, SYDVKM. CDR3 nucleotide sequence: TGTGCCAGCAGGTTACTGAACACTGAAGCTTTCTTT. Its protein is CASRLLNTEAFF.

This sequence joins TRBV6-5 and TRBJ2-3, with D uncertain. This CDR3 is 13 amino acids long. The germline CDR1 and CDR2 sequences are MNHEY and SVGAGI. The V and J ends lost 2 bases and 1 base respectively, with 4 bases between them. In DNA form, the CDR3 reads TGTGCCAGCAGTTACCGGGGCACAGATACGCAGTATTTT. Translating gives CASSYRGTDTQYF.

The CDR3 is CASSSPRLAGGRLTVPNEQFF. In DNA form, the CDR3 reads TGCGCCAGCAGCTCCCCTAGACTAGCGGGAGGACGTCTAACTGTACCGAATGAGCAGTTCTTC. V gene TRBV5-1 combines with J gene TRBJ2-1, with TRBD2 matching 13 bases. The CDR3 has 21 residues. V lost 3 bases to trimming and J lost 7 bases; unmatched junction nucleotides: 22. The germline CDR1 and CDR2 sequences are SGHRS and YFSETQ.

This chain joins TRBV5-1 and TRBJ2-5; D call uncertain. CDR1 is SGHRS and CDR2 is YFSETQ in the germline V gene. Trimming cost V 1 base and J 2 bases, with 12 bases left between them. The CDR3 contains 15 residues. This CDR3 reads CASSLWKTEQETQYF. The CDR3 nucleotides are TGCGCCAGCAGCTTGTGGAAAACAGAGCAAGAGACCCAGTACTTC.

CDR3 sequence: CASSLASLNEQFF. The CDR3, as DNA: TGTGCCAGCAGCTTAGCTTCTCTCAATGAGCAGTTCTTC. The chain links TRBV7-2 to TRBJ2-1, with D uncertain. V dropped 0 bases and J dropped 6 bases, with 6 bases sitting between them. The germline CDR1 and CDR2 sequences are SGHTA and FQGNSA. The CDR3 contains 13 residues.

This clonotype was picked up a small number of times. The V and J genes are TRBV20-1 and TRBJ2-2, with a possible D match to TRBD1 (6 bases). Germline CDR1 is DFQATT and CDR2 is SNEGSKA (reference sequence). V gave up 1 base and J gave up 5 bases, with 14 bases separating them. The CDR3 runs to 15 residues. The CDR3 loop reads CSARVAVRGTGELFF. CDR3 DNA sequence: TGCAGTGCTAGAGTGGCAGTGAGGGGGACCGGGGAGCTGTTTTTT.